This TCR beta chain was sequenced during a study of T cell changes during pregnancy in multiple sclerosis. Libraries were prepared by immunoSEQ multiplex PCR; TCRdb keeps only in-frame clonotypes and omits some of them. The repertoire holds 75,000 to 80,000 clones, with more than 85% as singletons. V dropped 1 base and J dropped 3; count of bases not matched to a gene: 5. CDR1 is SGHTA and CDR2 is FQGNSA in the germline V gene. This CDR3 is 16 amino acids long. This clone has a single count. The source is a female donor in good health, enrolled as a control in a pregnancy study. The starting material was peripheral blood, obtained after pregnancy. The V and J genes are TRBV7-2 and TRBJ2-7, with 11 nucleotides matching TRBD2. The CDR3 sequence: CASSLEGLAGNYEQYF. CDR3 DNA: TGTGCCAGCAGCTTAGAAGGACTAGCGGGCAACTACGAGCAGTACTTC.